This is a list of T cell receptor beta chains from one sample in a study of T-cell reconstitution after alpha-beta-depleted transplantation in children. TCRdb re-called the PCR reads through MiXCR, storing one row per CDR3 protein. The sample shows about 980,000 distinct CDR3 sequences, about 26% of them seen only once. The source material was PBMCs, mostly from graft donor cells, sampled 360 days after TCRalphabeta/CD19-depleted stem cell transplant. These receptors all stem from a boy in the first two years of life who had a stem cell transplant for SCID, so the T cells may come from the graft donor. Both conserved end residues are part of each CDR3. A D gene is named only where the DNA matches it firmly. A clone size is listed for some rows: how often the clone was seen (once, few, many), or a class if it is expanded.

V	D	J	size	CDR3	DNA
TRBV7-9	TRBD1	TRBJ1-1	.	CASSGRDRGRRTEAFF	TGTGCCAGCAGCGGCCGGGACAGGGGGCGAAGGACTGAAGCTTTCTTT
TRBV5-1	TRBD1	TRBJ2-1	.	CASSLVGRGPTNEQFF	TGCGCCAGCAGCTTGGTTGGCAGGGGGCCCACAAATGAGCAGTTCTTC
TRBV7-8	.	TRBJ2-7	.	CASSLATGFGEQYF	TGTGCCAGCAGCCTAGCGACGGGTTTCGGGGAGCAGTACTTC
TRBV9	TRBD1	TRBJ1-4	many	CASSSGDRFGEKLFF	TGTGCCAGCAGCTCCGGGGACAGGTTCGGCGAAAAACTGTTTTTT
TRBV7-3	.	TRBJ2-7	.	CASSLGWDSDEQYF	TGTGCCAGCAGCTTAGGGTGGGATAGCGACGAGCAGTACTTC
TRBV9	.	TRBJ2-5	.	CASSAGVPETQYF	TGTGCCAGCAGCGCGGGGGTACCAGAGACCCAGTACTTC
TRBV27	TRBD2	TRBJ2-5	.	CASSFGLPSGLIETQYF	TGTGCCAGCAGTTTTGGACTCCCTAGCGGGTTGATAGAGACCCAGTACTTC
TRBV28	.	TRBJ2-2	.	CASRPTTRTGELFF	TGTGCCAGCAGGCCTACGACCCGCACCGGGGAGCTGTTTTTT
TRBV12-3/TRBV12-4	.	TRBJ1-1	.	CASTKGRGGANTEAFF	TGTGCCAGCACCAAGGGGCGTGGGGGGGCCAACACTGAAGCTTTCTTT
TRBV12-3/TRBV12-4	.	TRBJ2-2	.	CASSWVAVGTGELFF	TGTGCCAGCAGTTGGGTAGCCGTGGGCACCGGGGAGCTGTTTTTT
TRBV5-5	TRBD2	TRBJ2-3	.	CASSLLAGAPTDTQYF	TGTGCCAGCAGCTTACTAGCGGGGGCCCCCACAGATACGCAGTATTTT
TRBV29-1	.	TRBJ1-1	.	CSVAAAATEAFF	TGCAGCGTTGCCGCAGCGGCGACTGAAGCTTTCTTT
TRBV9	.	TRBJ2-2	.	CASSVERPSGELFF	TGTGCCAGCAGCGTAGAGAGGCCCTCCGGGGAGCTGTTTTTT
TRBV5-1	.	TRBJ2-2	few	CASSLYPLTGTPNTGELFF	TGCGCCAGCAGCTTGTACCCACTCACCGGCACCCCGAACACCGGGGAGCTGTTTTTT
TRBV2	TRBD1	TRBJ1-2	.	CASRTGVANYGYTF	TGTGCCAGCAGGACAGGGGTAGCTAACTATGGCTACACCTTC
TRBV7-6	TRBD1	TRBJ2-3	.	CASSSIGGTGATDTQYF	TGTGCCAGCAGCTCCATTGGGGGGACAGGGGCCACAGATACGCAGTATTTT
TRBV6-1	.	TRBJ1-3	.	CASSGYDSRSGNTIYF	TGTGCCAGCAGTGGATACGACAGCCGCTCTGGAAACACCATATATTTT
TRBV10-3	TRBD2	TRBJ2-1	.	CAISLTSGGTNEQFF	TGTGCCATCAGTTTGACTAGCGGGGGGACGAATGAGCAGTTCTTC
TRBV3-1	.	TRBJ2-2	few	CASRRGLLLTGELFF	TGTGCCAGCAGACGAGGACTATTGCTCACCGGGGAGCTGTTTTTT
TRBV27	.	TRBJ2-5	.	CASSGLSLGEETQYF	TGTGCCAGCAGTGGCCTAAGCCTCGGAGAGGAGACCCAGTACTTC
TRBV5-1	.	TRBJ2-3	many	CASSPEGRDTQYF	TGCGCCAGCAGCCCGGAAGGGAGAGATACGCAGTATTTT
TRBV24-1	TRBD1	TRBJ2-4	.	CATSDSRQGAKNIQYF	TGTGCCACCAGTGATTCTAGACAGGGGGCCAAAAACATTCAGTACTTC
TRBV4-2	.	TRBJ2-1	few	CASSQDTGRWNEQFF	TGTGCCAGCAGCCAAGATACGGGCCGGTGGAATGAGCAGTTCTTC
TRBV20-1	TRBD1	TRBJ2-1	few	CSAQASGTGTPDEQFF	TGCAGTGCCCAGGCCTCCGGGACAGGTACCCCCGATGAGCAGTTCTTC
TRBV6-2/TRBV6-3	.	TRBJ2-1	.	CASRQTGGNEQFF	TGTGCCAGCAGGCAGACCGGGGGCAATGAGCAGTTCTTC
TRBV6-5	.	TRBJ2-2	many	CASRQDTGELFF	TGTGCCAGCAGACAGGACACCGGGGAGCTGTTTTTT
TRBV10-3	.	TRBJ1-5	.	CAISALGGANQPQHF	TGTGCCATCAGTGCCTTGGGGGGGGCGAATCAGCCCCAGCATTTT
TRBV5-1	TRBD2	TRBJ2-7	.	CASSLGLAGAGYEQYF	TGCGCCAGCAGCTTGGGTCTAGCGGGGGCGGGGTACGAGCAGTACTTC
TRBV12-3/TRBV12-4	.	TRBJ1-2	.	CASSFSAEVNYGYTF	TGTGCCAGCAGTTTTTCGGCAGAGGTTAACTATGGCTACACCTTC
TRBV24-1	TRBD1	TRBJ2-3	few	CATSEAGTGTTDTQYF	TGTGCCACCAGTGAGGCCGGGACAGGGACAACAGATACGCAGTATTTT
TRBV2	.	TRBJ2-4	.	CASSEARANINKNIQYF	TGTGCCAGCAGTGAAGCCCGGGCGAACATAAACAAAAACATTCAGTACTTC
TRBV9	.	TRBJ2-4	.	CASSELGGNNQYF	TGTGCCAGCAGCGAACTTGGGGGTAACAATCAGTACTTC
TRBV28	.	TRBJ2-4	.	CASSLRPPAKNIQYF	TGTGCCAGCAGTTTAAGGCCTCCAGCCAAAAACATTCAGTACTTC
TRBV4-2	TRBD2	TRBJ2-7	few	CASSQGTLAGDYEQYF	TGTGCCAGCAGCCAAGGTACCCTAGCGGGAGACTACGAGCAGTACTTC
TRBV12-3/TRBV12-4	.	TRBJ2-1	.	CASRPDDNEQFF	TGTGCCAGCAGACCAGACGACAATGAGCAGTTCTTC
TRBV7-8	.	TRBJ2-5	.	CASSLGTGISQYF	TGTGCCAGCAGCTTAGGAACAGGGATTTCCCAGTACTTC
TRBV10-3	.	TRBJ2-3	.	CAISEGRSTDTQYF	TGTGCCATCAGTGAGGGACGTAGCACAGATACGCAGTATTTT
TRBV27	.	TRBJ2-3	many	CASSLTRTREGTDTQYF	TGTGCCAGCAGTTTAACCCGAACTAGGGAGGGCACAGATACGCAGTATTTT
TRBV9	.	TRBJ2-6	.	CASSATKRSSGANVLTF	TGTGCCAGCAGCGCCACGAAGCGCTCCTCTGGGGCCAACGTCCTGACTTTC
TRBV12-3/TRBV12-4	.	TRBJ2-3	.	CASSLARGHSTDTQYF	TGTGCCAGCAGTTTAGCGCGAGGGCATAGCACAGATACGCAGTATTTT
TRBV11-1	.	TRBJ2-5	.	CASSLDGGSLETQYF	TGTGCCAGCAGCTTAGACGGCGGCAGCCTAGAGACCCAGTACTTC
TRBV28	TRBD2	TRBJ2-1	.	CASSFWAGGGRYNEQFF	TGTGCCAGCAGTTTCTGGGCGGGGGGAGGTCGGTACAATGAGCAGTTCTTC
TRBV12-3/TRBV12-4	.	TRBJ1-5	.	CASSLGGEGAGNQPQHF	TGTGCCAGCAGTTTAGGGGGGGAAGGCGCTGGGAATCAGCCCCAGCATTTT
TRBV12-5	TRBD1	TRBJ2-7	.	CALLQGDEQYF	TGTGCCTTACTACAGGGGGACGAGCAGTACTTC
TRBV4-2	TRBD1	TRBJ2-1	few	CASSTHLGQGVSNEQFF	TGTGCCAGCAGCACGCACCTGGGACAGGGAGTCTCCAATGAGCAGTTCTTC
TRBV9	.	TRBJ2-1	few	CASSVGATRADNEQFF	TGTGCCAGCAGCGTAGGGGCCACTAGGGCCGACAATGAGCAGTTCTTC
TRBV4-2	.	TRBJ2-2	few	CASSQAGHTGELFF	TGTGCCAGCAGCCAAGCGGGGCACACCGGGGAGCTGTTTTTT
TRBV9	TRBD1	TRBJ1-6	.	CASSQFDRGDNSPLHF	TGTGCCAGCAGCCAATTCGACAGGGGGGATAATTCACCCCTCCACTTT
TRBV7-8	.	TRBJ2-3	few	CASSPRWPDTQYF	TGTGCCAGCAGCCCCCGGTGGCCAGATACGCAGTATTTT
TRBV5-1	.	TRBJ1-6	few	CASSPYGQINSPLHF	TGCGCCAGCAGCCCCTATGGACAGATCAATTCACCCCTCCACTTT
TRBV12-3/TRBV12-4	.	TRBJ1-5	few	CASTLGGPQPQHF	TGTGCCAGCACCCTGGGGGGCCCCCAGCCCCAGCATTTT
TRBV5-1	.	TRBJ1-4	few	CASSLADTPNEKLFF	TGCGCCAGCAGCTTGGCGGACACTCCTAATGAAAAACTGTTTTTT
TRBV3-1	.	TRBJ2-1	many	CASSQVVNEQFF	TGTGCCAGCAGCCAAGTTGTAAATGAGCAGTTCTTC
TRBV20-1	.	TRBJ2-3	.	CSASLRGVTGRADTQYF	TGCAGTGCTAGTTTGCGAGGGGTGACAGGGAGGGCGGATACGCAGTATTTT
TRBV27	.	TRBJ2-5	few	CASSRGPQQETQYF	TGTGCCAGCAGTAGGGGCCCACAGCAAGAGACCCAGTACTTC
TRBV7-9	.	TRBJ2-5	many	CASSLGVRETQYF	TGTGCCAGCAGCTTAGGGGTGAGGGAGACCCAGTACTTC
TRBV5-1	.	TRBJ1-2	few	CASSSHSGGADYGYTF	TGCGCCAGCAGCTCCCACTCGGGGGGGGCAGACTATGGCTACACCTTC
TRBV28	TRBD2	TRBJ2-1	many	CASSQRLAEDNEQFF	TGTGCCAGCAGTCAACGACTAGCGGAAGACAATGAGCAGTTCTTC
TRBV5-6	.	TRBJ1-1	.	CASSWPAHTEAFF	TGTGCCAGCAGTTGGCCGGCCCACACTGAAGCTTTCTTT